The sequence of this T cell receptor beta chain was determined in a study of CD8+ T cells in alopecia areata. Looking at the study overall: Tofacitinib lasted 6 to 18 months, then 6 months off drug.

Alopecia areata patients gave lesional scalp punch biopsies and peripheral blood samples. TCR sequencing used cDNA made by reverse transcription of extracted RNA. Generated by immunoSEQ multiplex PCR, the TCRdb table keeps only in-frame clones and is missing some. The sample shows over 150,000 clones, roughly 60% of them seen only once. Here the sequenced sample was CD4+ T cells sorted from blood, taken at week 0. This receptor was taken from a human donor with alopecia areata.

CDR3 residues: CASSFRGQNTEAFF. CDR3 DNA sequence: TGCGCCAGCAGCTTCAGGGGGCAGAACACTGAAGCTTTCTTT. The chain is built from TRBV5-1 and TRBJ1-1; 8 positions match TRBD1. V gave up 2 bases and J gave up 1 base; unmatched junction bases: 1. CDR3 size: 14 residues. CDR1 and CDR2 (germline): SGHRS, YFSETQ.